This TCR beta chain was sequenced for a study of regulatory T cells in long-lasting Graves disease. In the study overall: Over 5 years of antithyroid drugs plus positive TSH receptor antibodies defined persistent Graves' disease.

Sequencing libraries for TCR beta were prepared with iRepertoire HTBI primers and Arm-PCR of CDR3 regions. TCRdb analysed the multiplex PCR reads with MiXCR anew, one entry per CDR3 protein. The table records around 400,000 distinct CDR3 sequences, approximately 23% of them present only once. This sample's time point: persistent/refractory GD, antithyroid drugs over 5 years with positive TRAb. PBMCs provided the RNA from which the TCR library was made. In this sample, this clonotype turned up a few times. Its antigen is not identified. Whole-study findings and limits: Patients with persistent disease shared some 2,900 public clonotypes, outpacing the approximately 920 shared by new patients.

This clonotype originated in a woman aged 40-49 years with Graves disease. The material sequenced was peripheral blood mononuclear cells (PBMCs), taken when the disease was refractory, from a patient treated with antithyroid drugs.

CDR3 sequence: CASSRGQKNTEAFF. The CDR3 coding sequence is TGTGCCAGCAGCCGTGGACAGAAGAACACTGAAGCTTTCTTT. The chain recombines TRBV7-9 with TRBJ1-1; perhaps TRBD1 as D (6 bases). The CDR3 is 14 residues long. V gave up 5 bases and J gave up 1 base, with 11 bases separating them. Germline V CDR1 and CDR2: SEHNR, FQNEAQ (reference sequence).